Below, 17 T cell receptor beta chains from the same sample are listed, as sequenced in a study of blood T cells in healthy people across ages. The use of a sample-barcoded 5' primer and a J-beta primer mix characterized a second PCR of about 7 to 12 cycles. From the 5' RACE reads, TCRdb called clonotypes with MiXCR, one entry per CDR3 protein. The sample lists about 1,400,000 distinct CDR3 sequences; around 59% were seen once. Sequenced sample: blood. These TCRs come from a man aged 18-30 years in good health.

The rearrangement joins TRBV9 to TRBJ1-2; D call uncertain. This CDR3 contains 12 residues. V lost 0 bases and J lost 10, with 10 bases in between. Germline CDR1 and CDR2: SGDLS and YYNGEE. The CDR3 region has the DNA TGTGCCAGCAGCGTAGTTGGACGGTACTACACCTTC. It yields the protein CASSVVGRYYTF.

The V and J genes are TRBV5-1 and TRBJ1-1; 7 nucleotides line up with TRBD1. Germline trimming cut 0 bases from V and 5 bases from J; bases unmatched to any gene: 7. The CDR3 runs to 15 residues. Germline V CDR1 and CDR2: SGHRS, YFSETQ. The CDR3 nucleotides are TGCGCCAGCAGCTTGGACTTACAGGGGCGGACTGAAGCTTTCTTT. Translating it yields CASSLDLQGRTEAFF.

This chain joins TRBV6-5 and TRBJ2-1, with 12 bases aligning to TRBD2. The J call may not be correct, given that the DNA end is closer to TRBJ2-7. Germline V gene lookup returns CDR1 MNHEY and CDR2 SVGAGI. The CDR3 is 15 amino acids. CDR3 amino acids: CASSGTSGSYNEQYF. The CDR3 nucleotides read TGTGCCAGCAGTGGGACTAGCGGGTCATACAATGAGCAGTACTTC.

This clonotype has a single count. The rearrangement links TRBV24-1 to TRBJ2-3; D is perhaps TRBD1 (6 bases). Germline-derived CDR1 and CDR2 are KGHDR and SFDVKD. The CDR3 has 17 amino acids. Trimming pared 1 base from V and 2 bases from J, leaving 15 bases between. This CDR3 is CATSDFRATGPTDTQYF. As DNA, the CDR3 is TGTGCCACCAGTGATTTTCGGGCAACAGGGCCCACAGATACGCAGTATTTT.

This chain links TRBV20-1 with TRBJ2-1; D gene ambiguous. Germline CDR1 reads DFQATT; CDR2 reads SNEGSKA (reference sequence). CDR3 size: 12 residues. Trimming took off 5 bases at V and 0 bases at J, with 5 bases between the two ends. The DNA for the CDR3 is TGCAGTGCTTCGGGCTCCTACAATGAGCAGTTCTTC. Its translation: CSASGSYNEQFF.

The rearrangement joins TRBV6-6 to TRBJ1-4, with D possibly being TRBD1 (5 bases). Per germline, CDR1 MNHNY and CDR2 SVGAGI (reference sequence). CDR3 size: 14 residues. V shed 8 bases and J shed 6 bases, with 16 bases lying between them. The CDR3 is CASQNPAGHEKLFF. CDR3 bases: TGTGCCAGCCAAAATCCGGCGGGGCATGAAAAACTGTTTTTT.

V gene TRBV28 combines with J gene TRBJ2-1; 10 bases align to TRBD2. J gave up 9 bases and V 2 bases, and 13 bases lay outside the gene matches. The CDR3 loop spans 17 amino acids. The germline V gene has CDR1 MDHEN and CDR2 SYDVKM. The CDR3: CASSLRTSGGARGEQFF. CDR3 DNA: TGTGCCAGCAGTTTAAGGACTAGCGGAGGGGCCAGGGGTGAGCAGTTCTTC.

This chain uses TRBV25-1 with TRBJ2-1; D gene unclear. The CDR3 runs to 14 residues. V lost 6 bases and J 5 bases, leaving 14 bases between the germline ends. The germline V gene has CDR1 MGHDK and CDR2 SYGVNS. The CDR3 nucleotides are TGTGCCAGCAGCGGAAGTGTGGGTGACAATGAGCAGTTCTTC. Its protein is CASSGSVGDNEQFF.

The CDR3 is CASSLLLENTEAFF. CDR3 nucleotides: TGTGCCAGCAGTTTATTACTAGAGAACACTGAAGCTTTCTTT. This chain uses TRBV28 with TRBJ1-1; D is unresolved. Germline V lookup: CDR1 MDHEN, CDR2 SYDVKM. The CDR3 contains 14 residues. The ends were cut back, 1 base at V and 1 base at J, with 7 bases in the middle.

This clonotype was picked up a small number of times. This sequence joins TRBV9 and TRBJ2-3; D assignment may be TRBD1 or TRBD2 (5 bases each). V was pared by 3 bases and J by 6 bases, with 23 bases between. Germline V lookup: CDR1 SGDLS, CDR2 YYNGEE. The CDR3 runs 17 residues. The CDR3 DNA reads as TGTGCCAGCAGCGGAGAGGGGTCCGACTTCAGGGAGGATACGCAGTATTTT. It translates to CASSGEGSDFREDTQYF.

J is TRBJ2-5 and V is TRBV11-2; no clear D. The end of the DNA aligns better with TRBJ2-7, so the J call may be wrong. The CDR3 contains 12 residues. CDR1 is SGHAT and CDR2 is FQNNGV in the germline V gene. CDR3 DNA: TGTGCCAGCAGTAACGGCCTCTACGAGCAGTACTTC. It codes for CASSNGLYEQYF.

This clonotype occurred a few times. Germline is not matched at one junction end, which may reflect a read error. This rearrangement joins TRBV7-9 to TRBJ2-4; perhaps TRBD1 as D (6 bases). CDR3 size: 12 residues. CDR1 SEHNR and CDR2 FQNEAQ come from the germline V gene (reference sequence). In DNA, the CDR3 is TGTGCCAGCAGCTGGGGTTGGGACATTCAGTACTTT. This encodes CASSWGWDIQYF.

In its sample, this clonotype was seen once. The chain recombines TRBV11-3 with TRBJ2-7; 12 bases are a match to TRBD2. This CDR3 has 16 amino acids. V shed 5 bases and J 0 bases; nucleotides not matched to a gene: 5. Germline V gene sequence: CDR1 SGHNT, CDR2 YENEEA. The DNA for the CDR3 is TGTGCCAGCAGCGACGGACTAGCGGGGACCTCCTACGAGCAGTACTTC. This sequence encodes CASSDGLAGTSYEQYF.

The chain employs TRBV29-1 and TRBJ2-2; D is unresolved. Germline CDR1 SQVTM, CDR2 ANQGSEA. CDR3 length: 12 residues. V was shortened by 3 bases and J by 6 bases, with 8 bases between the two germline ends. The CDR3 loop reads CSVDPGAGELFF. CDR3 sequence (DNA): TGCAGCGTTGATCCTGGGGCCGGGGAGCTGTTTTTT.

The CDR3 region has the DNA TGCAGCGCCGCACGGACAGGGCGGGAAGAGACCCAGTACTTC. Its translation: CSAARTGREETQYF. The chain carries TRBV29-1 and TRBJ2-5; TRBD1 aligns across 8 bases. The germline CDR1 and CDR2 sequences are SQVTM and ANQGSEA. The CDR3 sequence is 14 residues long. The junction had 10 bases not matched to a gene; V was cut back by 7 bases and J by 3 bases.

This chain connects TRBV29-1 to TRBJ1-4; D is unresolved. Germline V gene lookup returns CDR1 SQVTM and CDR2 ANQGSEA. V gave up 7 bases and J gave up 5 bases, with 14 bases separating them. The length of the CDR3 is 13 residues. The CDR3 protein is CSAGRRLNEKLFF. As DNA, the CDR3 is TGCAGCGCCGGGAGGCGGTTGAATGAAAAACTGTTTTTT.

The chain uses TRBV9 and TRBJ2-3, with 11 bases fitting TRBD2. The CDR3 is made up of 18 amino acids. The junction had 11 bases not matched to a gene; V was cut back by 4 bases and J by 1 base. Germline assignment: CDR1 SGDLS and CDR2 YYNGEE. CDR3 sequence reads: CASSITSSGRYGTDTQYF. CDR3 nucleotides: TGTGCCAGCAGCATCACATCTAGCGGGAGGTACGGCACAGATACGCAGTATTTT.